Following are 3 T cell receptor beta chains from one sample sequenced in a study of cytomegalovirus exposure and HLA in healthy donors. PCR used 60 Vbeta primers and 13 Jbeta primers. Libraries were prepared by immunoSEQ multiplex PCR; TCRdb keeps only in-frame clonotypes and omits some of them. The data contain approximately 150,000 clones, about a tenth of them seen just once; the ten biggest clones take up over 1.5%. Material for sequencing was PBMCs. These receptors originate from a male donor in good health and CMV-seronegative.

This clone was seen a handful of times. This chain uses TRBV15 with TRBJ1-1; D call uncertain. The V gene lost 4 bases and the J gene lost 1 base, with 13 bases spanning the gap. The germline V gene has CDR1 LNHNV and CDR2 YYDKDF (reference sequence). The length of the CDR3 is 15 residues. This CDR3 is CATSKLSEGNTEAFF. The CDR3 DNA follows: TGTGCCACCAGCAAACTAAGTGAGGGGAACACTGAAGCTTTCTTT.

There are a few counts of this clone. The chain uses TRBV6-1 and TRBJ1-2; D ambiguous. Germline V gives CDR1 MNHNS, CDR2 SASEGT. The V end lost 0 bases, the J end lost 0 bases, and 8 bases lay between the germline ends. This CDR3 comprises 15 residues. The CDR3 region is CASSEARGSNYGYTF. In nucleotides, the CDR3 is TGTGCCAGCAGTGAAGCGCGAGGTTCTAACTATGGCTACACCTTC.

This clone turned up a few times. The V gene is TRBV5-4, the J gene TRBJ2-7; perhaps TRBD2 as D (5 bases). V lost 3 bases to trimming and J lost 7 bases, with 20 bases between them. The CDR3 covers 15 residues. Germline V CDR1 and CDR2: SGHNT, YYREEE (reference sequence). The CDR3 DNA reads TGTGCCAGCAGCTCTGTCGGGGTAGTTTTTCGGGAGCAGTACTTC. Its translation is CASSSVGVVFREQYF.